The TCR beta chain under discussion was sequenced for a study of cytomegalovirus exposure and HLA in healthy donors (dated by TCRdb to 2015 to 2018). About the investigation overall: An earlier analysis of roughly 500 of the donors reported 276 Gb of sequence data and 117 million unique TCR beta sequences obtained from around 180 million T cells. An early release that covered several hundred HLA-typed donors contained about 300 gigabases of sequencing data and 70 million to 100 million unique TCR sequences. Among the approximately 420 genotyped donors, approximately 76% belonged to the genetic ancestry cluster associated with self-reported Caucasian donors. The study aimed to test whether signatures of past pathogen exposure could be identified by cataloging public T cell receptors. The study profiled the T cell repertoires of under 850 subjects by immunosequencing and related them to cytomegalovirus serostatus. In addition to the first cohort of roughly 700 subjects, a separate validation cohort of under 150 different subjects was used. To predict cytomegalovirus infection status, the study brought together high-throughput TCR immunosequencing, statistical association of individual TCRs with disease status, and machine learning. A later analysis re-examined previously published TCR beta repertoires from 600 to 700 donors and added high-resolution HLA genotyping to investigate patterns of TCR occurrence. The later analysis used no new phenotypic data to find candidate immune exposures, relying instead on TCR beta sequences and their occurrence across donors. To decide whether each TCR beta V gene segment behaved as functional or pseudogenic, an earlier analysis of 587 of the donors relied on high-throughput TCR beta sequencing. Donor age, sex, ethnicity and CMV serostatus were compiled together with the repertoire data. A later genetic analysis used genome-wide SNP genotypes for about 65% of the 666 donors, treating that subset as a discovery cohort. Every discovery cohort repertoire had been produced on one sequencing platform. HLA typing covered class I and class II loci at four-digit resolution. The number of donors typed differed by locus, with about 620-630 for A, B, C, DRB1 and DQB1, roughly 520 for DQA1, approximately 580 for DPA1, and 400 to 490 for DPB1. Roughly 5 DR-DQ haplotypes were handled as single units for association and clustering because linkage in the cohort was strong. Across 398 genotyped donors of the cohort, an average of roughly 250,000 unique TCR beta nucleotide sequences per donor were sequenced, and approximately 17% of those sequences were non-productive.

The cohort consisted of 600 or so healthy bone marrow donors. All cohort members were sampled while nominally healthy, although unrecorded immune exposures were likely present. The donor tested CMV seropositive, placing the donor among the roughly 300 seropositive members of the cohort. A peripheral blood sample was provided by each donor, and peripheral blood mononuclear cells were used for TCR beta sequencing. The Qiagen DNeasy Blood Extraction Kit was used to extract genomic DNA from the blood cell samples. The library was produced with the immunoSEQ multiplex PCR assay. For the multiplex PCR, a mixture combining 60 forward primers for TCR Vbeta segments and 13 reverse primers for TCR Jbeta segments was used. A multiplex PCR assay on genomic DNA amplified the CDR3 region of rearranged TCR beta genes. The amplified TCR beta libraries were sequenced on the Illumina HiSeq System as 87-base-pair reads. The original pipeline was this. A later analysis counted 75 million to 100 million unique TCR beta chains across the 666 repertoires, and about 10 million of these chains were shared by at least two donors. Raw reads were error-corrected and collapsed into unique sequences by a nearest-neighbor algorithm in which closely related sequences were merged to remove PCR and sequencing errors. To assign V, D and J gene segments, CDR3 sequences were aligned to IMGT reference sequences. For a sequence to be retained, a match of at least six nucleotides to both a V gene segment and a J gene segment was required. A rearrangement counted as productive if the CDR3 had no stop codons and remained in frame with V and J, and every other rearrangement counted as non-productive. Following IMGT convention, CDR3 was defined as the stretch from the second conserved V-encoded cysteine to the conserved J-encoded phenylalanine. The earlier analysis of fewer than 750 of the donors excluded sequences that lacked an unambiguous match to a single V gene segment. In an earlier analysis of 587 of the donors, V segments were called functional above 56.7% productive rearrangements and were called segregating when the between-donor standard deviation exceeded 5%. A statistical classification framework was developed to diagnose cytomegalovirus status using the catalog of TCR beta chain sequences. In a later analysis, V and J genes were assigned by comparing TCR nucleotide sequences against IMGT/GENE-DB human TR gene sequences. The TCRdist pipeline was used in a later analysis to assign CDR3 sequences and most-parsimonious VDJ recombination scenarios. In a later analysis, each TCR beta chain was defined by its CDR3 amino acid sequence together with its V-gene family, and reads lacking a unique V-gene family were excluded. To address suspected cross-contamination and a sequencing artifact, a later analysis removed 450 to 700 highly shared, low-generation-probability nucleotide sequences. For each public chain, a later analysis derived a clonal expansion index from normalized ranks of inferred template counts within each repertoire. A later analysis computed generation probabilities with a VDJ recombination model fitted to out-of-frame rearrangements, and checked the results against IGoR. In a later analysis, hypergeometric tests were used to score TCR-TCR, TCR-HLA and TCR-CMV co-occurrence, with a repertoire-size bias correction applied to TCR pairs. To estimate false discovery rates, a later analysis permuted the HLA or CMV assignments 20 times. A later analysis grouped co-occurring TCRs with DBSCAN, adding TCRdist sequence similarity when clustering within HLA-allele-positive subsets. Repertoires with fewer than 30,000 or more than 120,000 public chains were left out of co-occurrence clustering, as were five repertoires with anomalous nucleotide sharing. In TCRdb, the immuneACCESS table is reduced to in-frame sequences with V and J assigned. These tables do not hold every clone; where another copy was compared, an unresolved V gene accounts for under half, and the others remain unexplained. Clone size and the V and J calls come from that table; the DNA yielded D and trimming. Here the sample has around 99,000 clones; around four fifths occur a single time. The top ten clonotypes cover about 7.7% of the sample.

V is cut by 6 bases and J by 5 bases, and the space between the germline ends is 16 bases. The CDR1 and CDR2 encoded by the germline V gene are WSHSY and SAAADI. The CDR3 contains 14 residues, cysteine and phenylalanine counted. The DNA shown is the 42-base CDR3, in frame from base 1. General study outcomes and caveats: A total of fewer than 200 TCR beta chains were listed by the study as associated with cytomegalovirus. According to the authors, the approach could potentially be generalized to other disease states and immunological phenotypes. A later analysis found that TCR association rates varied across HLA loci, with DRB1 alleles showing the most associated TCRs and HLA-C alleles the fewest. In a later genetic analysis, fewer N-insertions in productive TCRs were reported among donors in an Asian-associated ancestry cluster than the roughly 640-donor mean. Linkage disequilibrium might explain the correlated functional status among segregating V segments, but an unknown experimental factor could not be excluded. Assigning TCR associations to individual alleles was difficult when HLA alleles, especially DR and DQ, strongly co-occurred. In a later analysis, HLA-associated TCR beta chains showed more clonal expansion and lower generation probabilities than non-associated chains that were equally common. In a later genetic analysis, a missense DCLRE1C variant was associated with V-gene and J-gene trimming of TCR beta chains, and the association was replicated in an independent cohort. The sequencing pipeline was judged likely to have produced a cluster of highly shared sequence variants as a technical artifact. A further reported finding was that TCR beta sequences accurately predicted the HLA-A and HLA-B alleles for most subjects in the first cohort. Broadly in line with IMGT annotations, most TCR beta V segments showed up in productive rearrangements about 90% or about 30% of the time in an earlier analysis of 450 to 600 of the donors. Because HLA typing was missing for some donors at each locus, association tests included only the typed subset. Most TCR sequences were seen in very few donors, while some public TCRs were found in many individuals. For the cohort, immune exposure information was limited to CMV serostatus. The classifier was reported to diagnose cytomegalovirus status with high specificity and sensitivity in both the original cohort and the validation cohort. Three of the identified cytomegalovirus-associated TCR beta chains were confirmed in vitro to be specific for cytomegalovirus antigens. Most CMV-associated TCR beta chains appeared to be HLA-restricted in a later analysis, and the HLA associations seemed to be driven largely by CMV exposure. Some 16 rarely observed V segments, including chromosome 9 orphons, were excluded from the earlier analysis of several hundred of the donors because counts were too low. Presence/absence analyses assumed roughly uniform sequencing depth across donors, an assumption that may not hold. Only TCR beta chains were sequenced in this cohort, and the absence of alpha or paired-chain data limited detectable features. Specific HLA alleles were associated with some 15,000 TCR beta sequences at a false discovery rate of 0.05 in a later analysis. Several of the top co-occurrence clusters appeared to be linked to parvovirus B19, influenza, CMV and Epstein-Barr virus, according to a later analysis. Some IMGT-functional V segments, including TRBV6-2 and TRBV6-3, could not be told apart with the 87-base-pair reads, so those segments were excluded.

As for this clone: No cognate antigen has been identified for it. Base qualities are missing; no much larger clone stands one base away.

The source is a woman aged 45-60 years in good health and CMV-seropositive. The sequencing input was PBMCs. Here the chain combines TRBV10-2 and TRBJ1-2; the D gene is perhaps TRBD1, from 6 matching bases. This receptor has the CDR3 CASSDWGTSYGYTF. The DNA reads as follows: TGCGCCAGCAGCGACTGGGGGACAAGTTATGGCTACACCTTC.